This record concerns one T cell receptor (beta chain) sequence. CDR3 size: 18 residues. Germline lookup yields CDR1 LNHDA and CDR2 SQIVND (reference sequence). J was trimmed by 1 base and V by 6 bases; bases with no gene match: 11. As handled by the study authors: Amplification with reference gene primers provided the estimates of nucleated cell counts. Only in-frame clones appear in the TCRdb table, and some are missing; sequencing was by immunoSEQ multiplex PCR. That table supplies the V and J calls and clone size; D and trimming were determined from the DNA. The sample gives just over 150,000 clones, over 70% of which show up once; approximately 0.5% is in the top ten. These data are taken from a study of blood T cell repertoires in COVID-19. In the study overall: COVID-19 samples, acute and convalescent, were from the United States, Italy and Spain. Sources were T cells, B-cell-depleted T cells, or PBMCs; the material itself was cDNA or gDNA.

The chain employs TRBV19 and TRBJ2-3; TRBD2 aligns across 12 bases. Sequencing was carried out using peripheral blood. This TCR came from a man aged 55 to 70 with acute or convalescent COVID-19. The CDR3 DNA reads as TGTGCCAGTAGGCGACTAGCGGGAGTGGTTAGAGGCACAGATACGCAGTATTTT. Translation: CASRRLAGVVRGTDTQYF. The full variable domain, in which reference TRBV19 and TRBJ2-3 provide the parts outside the CDR3, is DGGITQSPKYLFRKEGQNVTLSCEQNLNHDAMYWYRQDPGQGLRLIYYSQIVNDFQKGDIAEGYSVSREKKESFPLTVTSAQKNPTAFYLCASRRLAGVVRGTDTQYFGPGTRLTVL.